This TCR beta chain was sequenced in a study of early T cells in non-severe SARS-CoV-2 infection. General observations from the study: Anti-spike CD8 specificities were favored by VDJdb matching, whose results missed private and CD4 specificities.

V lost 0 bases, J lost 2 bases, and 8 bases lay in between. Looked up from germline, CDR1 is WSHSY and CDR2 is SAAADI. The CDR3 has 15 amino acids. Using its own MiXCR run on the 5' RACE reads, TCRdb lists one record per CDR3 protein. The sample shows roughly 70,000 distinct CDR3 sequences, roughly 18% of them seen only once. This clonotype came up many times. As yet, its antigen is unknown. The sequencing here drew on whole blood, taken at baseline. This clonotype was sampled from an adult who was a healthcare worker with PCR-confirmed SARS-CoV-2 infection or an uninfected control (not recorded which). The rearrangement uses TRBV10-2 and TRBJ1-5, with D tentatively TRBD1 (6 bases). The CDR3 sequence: CASSESGGGNQPQHF. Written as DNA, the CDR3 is TGCGCCAGCAGTGAGTCTGGGGGCGGCAATCAGCCCCAGCATTTT.